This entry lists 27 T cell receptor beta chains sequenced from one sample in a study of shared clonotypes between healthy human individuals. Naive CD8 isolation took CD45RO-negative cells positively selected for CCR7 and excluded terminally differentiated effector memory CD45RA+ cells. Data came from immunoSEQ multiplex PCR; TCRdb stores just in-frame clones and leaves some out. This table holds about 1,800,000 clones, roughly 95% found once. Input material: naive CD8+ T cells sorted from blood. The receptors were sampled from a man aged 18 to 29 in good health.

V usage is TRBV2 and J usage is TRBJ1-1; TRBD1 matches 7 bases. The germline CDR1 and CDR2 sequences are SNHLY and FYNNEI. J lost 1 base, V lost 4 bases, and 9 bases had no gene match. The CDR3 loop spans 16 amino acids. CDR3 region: CASSGFRDSPNTEAFF. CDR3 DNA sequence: TGTGCCAGCAGTGGCTTCCGGGACAGCCCGAACACTGAAGCTTTCTTT.

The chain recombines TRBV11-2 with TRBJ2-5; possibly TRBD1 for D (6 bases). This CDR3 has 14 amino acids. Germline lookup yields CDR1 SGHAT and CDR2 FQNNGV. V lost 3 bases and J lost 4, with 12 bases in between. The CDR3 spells CASSFSGTRETQYF. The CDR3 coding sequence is TGTGCCAGCAGCTTTTCCGGGACAAGAGAGACCCAGTACTTC.

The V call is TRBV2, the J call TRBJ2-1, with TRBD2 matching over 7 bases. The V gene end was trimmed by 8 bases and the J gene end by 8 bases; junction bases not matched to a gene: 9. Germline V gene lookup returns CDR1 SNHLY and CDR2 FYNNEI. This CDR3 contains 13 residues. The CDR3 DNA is TGTGCCAGCGAGAGCGGGGTGTATGATGAGCAGTTCTTC. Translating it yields CASESGVYDEQFF.

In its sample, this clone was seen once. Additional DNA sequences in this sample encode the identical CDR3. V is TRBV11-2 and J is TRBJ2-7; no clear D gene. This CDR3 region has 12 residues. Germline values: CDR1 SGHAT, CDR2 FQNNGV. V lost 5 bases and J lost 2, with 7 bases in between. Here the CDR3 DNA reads TGTGCCAGCAGCAGTGGAGCCTACGAGCAGTACTTC. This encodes CASSSGAYEQYF.

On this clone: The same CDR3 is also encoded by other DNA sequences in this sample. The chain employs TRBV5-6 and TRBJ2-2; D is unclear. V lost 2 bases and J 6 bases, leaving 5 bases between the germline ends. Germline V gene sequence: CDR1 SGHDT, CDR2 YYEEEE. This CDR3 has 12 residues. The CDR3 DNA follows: TGTGCCAGCAGCTTTTTTCCCGGGGAGCTGTTTTTT. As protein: CASSFFPGELFF.

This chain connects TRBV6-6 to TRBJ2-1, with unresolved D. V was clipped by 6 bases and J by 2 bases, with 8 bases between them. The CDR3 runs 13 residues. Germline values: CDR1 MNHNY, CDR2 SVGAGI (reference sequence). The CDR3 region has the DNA TGTGCCAGCAGGAAGAGAACCTACAATGAGCAGTTCTTC. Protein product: CASRKRTYNEQFF.

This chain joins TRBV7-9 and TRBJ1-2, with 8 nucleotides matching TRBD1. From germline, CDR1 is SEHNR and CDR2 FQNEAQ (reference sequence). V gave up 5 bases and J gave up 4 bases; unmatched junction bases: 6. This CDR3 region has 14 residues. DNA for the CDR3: TGTGCCAGCAGCCGGGAGGGACAGGCCTATGGCTACACCTTC. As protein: CASSREGQAYGYTF. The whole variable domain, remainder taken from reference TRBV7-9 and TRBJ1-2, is DTGVSQNPRHKITKRGQNVTFRCDPISEHNRLYWYRQTLGQGPEFLTYFQNEAQLEKSRLLSDRFSAERPKGSFSTLEIQRTEQGDSAMYLCASSREGQAYGYTFGSGTRLTVV.

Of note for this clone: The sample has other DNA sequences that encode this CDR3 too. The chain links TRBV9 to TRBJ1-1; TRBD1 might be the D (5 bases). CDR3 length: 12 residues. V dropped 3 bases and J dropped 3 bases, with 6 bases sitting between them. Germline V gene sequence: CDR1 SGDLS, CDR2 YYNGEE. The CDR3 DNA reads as TGTGCCAGCAGCGGCAGGGACACTGAAGCTTTCTTT. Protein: CASSGRDTEAFF.

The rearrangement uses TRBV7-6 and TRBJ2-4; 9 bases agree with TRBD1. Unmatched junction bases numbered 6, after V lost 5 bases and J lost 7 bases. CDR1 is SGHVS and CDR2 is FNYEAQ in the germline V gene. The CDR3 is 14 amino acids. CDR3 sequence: CASSDTGGSNIQYF. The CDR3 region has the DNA TGTGCCAGCAGCGATACAGGGGGCAGCAACATTCAGTACTTC.

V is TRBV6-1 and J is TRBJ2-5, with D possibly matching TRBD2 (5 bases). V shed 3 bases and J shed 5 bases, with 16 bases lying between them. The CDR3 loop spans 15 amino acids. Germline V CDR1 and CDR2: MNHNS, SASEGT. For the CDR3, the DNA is TGTGCCAGCAGTGAGGGAGCATCCAAGGTTGAGACCCAGTACTTC. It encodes CASSEGASKVETQYF.

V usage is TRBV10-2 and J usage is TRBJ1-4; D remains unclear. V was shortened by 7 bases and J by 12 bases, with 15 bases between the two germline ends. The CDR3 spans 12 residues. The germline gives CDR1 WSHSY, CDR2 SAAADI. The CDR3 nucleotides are TGCGCCAGCACTCCGGGTCCCGCGGAACTGTTTTTT. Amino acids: CASTPGPAELFF.

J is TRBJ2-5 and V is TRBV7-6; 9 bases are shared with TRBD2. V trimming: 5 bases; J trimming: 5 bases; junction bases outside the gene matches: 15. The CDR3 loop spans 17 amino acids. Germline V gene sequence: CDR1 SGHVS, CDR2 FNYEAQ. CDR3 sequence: CASSPPGLAGPVETQYF. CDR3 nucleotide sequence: TGTGCCAGCAGCCCCCCGGGCCTAGCGGGGCCGGTCGAGACCCAGTACTTC.

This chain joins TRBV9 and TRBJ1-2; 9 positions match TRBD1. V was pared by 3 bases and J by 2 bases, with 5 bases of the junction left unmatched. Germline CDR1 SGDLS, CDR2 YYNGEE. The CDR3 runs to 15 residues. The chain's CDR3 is CASSAWTGENYGYTF. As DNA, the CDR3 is TGTGCCAGCAGCGCATGGACAGGGGAGAACTATGGCTACACCTTC.

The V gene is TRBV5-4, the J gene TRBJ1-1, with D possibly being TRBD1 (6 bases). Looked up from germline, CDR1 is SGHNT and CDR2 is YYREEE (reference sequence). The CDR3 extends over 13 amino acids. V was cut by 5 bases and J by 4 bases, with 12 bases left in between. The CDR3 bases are TGTGCCAGCAGTAAACAGGGCCCCACTGAAGCTTTCTTT. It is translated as CASSKQGPTEAFF.

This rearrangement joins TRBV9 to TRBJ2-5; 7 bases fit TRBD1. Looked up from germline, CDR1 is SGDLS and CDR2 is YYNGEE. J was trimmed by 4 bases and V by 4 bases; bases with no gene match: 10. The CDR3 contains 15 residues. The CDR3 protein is CASSKETGSLETQYF. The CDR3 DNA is TGTGCCAGCAGCAAAGAGACAGGGAGCTTAGAGACCCAGTACTTC.

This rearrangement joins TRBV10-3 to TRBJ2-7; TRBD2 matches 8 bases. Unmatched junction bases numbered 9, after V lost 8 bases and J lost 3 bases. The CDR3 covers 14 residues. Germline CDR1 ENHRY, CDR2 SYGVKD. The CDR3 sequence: CAIAYSGASYEQYF. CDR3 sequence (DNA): TGTGCCATCGCTTATAGCGGGGCGAGCTACGAGCAGTACTTC.

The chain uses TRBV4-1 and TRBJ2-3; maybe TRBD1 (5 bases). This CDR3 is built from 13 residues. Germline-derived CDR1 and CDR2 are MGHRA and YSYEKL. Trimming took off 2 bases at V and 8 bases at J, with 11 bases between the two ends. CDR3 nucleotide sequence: TGCGCCAGCAGCCAACTCCGCCAGGGTACGCAGTATTTT. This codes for CASSQLRQGTQYF.

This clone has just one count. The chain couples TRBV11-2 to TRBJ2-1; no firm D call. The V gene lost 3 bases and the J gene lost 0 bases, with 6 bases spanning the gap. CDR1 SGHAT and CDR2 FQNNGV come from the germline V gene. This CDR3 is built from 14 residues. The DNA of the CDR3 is TGTGCCAGCAGCTTCCAGAGCTCCTACAATGAGCAGTTCTTC. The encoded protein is CASSFQSSYNEQFF. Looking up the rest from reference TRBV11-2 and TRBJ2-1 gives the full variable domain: EAGVAQSPRYKIIEKRQSVAFWCNPISGHATLYWYQQILGQGPKLLIQFQNNGVVDDSQLPKDRFSAERLKGVDSTLKIQPAKLEDSAVYLCASSFQSSYNEQFFGPGTRLTVL.

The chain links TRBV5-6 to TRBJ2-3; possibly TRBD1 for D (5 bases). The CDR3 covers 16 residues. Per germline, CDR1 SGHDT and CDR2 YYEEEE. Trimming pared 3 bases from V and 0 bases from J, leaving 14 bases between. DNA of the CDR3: TGTGCCAGCAGCTGGGGCGGATACCCTAGCACAGATACGCAGTATTTT. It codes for CASSWGGYPSTDTQYF.

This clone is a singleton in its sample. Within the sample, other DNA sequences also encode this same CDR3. CDR3 region: CASSAGQGPYEQYF. CDR3 in DNA: TGTGCCAGCAGCGCCGGACAGGGTCCCTACGAGCAGTACTTC. V and J are TRBV9 and TRBJ2-7, with TRBD1 identical over 8 bases. CDR1 and CDR2 from the germline V gene are SGDLS and YYNGEE. The CDR3 sequence is 14 residues long. With 3 bases clipped from V and 2 bases from J, the junction kept 4 bases outside the gene matches.

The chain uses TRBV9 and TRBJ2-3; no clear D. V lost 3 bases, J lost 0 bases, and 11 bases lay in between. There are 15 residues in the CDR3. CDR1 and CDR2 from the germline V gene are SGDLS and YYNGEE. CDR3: CASSDVDSSTDTQYF. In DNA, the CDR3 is TGTGCCAGCAGCGACGTAGACTCTAGCACAGATACGCAGTATTTT.

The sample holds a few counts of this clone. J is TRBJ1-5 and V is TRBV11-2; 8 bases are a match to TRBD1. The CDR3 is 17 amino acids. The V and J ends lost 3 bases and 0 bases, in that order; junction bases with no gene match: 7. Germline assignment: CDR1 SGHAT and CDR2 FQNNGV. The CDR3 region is CASSFGQGTFSNQPQHF. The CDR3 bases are TGTGCCAGCAGCTTCGGACAGGGCACGTTTAGCAATCAGCCCCAGCATTTT.

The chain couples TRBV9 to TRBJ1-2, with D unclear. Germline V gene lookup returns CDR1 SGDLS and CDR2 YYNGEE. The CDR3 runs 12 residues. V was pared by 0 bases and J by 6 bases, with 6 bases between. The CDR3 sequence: CASSVGGNGYTF. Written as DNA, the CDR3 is TGTGCCAGCAGCGTAGGAGGGAATGGCTACACCTTC.

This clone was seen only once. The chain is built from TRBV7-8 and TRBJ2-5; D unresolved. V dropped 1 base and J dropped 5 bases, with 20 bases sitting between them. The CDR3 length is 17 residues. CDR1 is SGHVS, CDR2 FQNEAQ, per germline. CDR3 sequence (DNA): TGTGCCAGCAGCTTAGAGATAAGAGGCTACCTAGTGGAGACCCAGTACTTC. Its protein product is CASSLEIRGYLVETQYF.

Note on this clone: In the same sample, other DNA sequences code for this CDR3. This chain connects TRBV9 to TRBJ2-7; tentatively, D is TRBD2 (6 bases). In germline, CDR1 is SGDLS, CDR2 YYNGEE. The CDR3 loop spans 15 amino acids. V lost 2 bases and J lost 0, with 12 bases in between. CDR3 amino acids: CASSVGGTDSYEQYF. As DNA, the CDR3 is TGTGCCAGCAGCGTTGGGGGGACCGACTCCTACGAGCAGTACTTC.

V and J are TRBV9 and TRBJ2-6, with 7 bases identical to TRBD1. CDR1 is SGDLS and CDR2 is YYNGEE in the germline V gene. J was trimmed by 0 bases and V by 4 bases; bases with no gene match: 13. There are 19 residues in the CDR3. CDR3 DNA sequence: TGTGCCAGCAGCACCCTGCCGGAACAGGGGTACTCTGGGGCCAACGTCCTGACTTTC. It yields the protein CASSTLPEQGYSGANVLTF.

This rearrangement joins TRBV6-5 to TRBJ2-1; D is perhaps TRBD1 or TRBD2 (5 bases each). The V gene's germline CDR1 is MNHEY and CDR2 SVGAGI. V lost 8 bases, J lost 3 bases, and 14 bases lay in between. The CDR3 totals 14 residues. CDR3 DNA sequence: TGTGCCAGCGGGGGAGCGACCCGCTACAATGAGCAGTTCTTC. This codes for CASGGATRYNEQFF.